What follows are 11 T cell receptor beta chains derived from one specimen sequenced in a study of blood T cell repertoires in COVID-19. Assay: immunoSEQ multiplex PCR; the TCRdb copy retains only in-frame clones and omits some. Here the sample spans about 110,000 clones, 70% to 90% being singletons. The sequencing sample was made of peripheral blood. These receptors all stem from a man aged 40-49 years with active or convalescent COVID-19.

The chain has TRBV12-3 or TRBV12-4 and TRBJ1-6; perhaps TRBD1 as D (5 bases). Trimming pared 5 bases from V and 7 bases from J, leaving 9 bases between. CDR3 size: 13 residues. CDR3 sequence reads: CASSAQENSPLHF. DNA for the CDR3: TGTGCCAGCAGTGCACAGGAGAATTCACCCCTCCACTTT.

The sample holds one count of this clone. The rearrangement uses TRBV14 and TRBJ1-1; D uncertain. The ends were cut back, 4 bases at V and 7 bases at J, with 10 bases in the middle. The CDR3 runs 12 residues. Germline lookup yields CDR1 SGHDN and CDR2 FVKESK. CDR3 DNA sequence: TGTGCCAGCAGCCCTAGTGCAATTGAAGCTTTCTTT. Protein: CASSPSAIEAFF.

This clone has just one count. The V call is TRBV7-3, the J call TRBJ2-1; 12 bases map to TRBD2. The CDR3 sequence is 15 residues long. Trimming cost V 5 bases and J 3 bases; bases outside gene matches: 2. The germline gives CDR1 SGHTA, CDR2 FQGTGA. For the CDR3, the DNA is TGTGCCAGCAGCGCGACTAGCGGGAGCTACAATGAGCAGTTCTTC. It is translated as CASSATSGSYNEQFF.

The chain uses TRBV28 and TRBJ1-2; D might be TRBD1 (5 bases). From germline, CDR1 is MDHEN and CDR2 SYDVKM. V shed 8 bases and J shed 8 bases, with 12 bases lying between them. The CDR3 spans 11 residues. The CDR3 DNA is TGTGCCAGCCAAACCCAGGGAGGCTACACCTTC. Its protein is CASQTQGGYTF.

CDR3 region: CASRLNLSDRGLHF. The CDR3 bases are TGTGCCAGCAGACTCAACCTTTCTGACCGCGGCCTCCACTTT. The rearrangement joins TRBV7-2 to TRBJ1-6, with D unresolved. Germline lookup yields CDR1 SGHTA and CDR2 FQGNSA. V was clipped by 6 bases and J by 15 bases, with 21 bases between them. The CDR3 totals 14 residues.

This clone was counted once. The V and J genes are TRBV7-8 and TRBJ2-7, with TRBD1 as a possible D gene (7 bases). Trimming removed 3 bases at V and 3 bases at J, with 12 bases between. The CDR3 extends over 14 amino acids. CDR1 and CDR2 (germline): SGHVS, FQNEAQ. Here the CDR3 DNA reads TGTGCCAGCAGCTTCCCAGGGGGGCTCTACGAGCAGTACTTC. This translates into CASSFPGGLYEQYF.

The CDR3 spells CASSQRTVVDEQFF. CDR3 DNA sequence: TGTGCCAGCTCACAAAGGACAGTGGTGGATGAGCAGTTCTTC. J is TRBJ2-1 and V is TRBV18; perhaps TRBD1 as D (6 bases). The V and J ends lost 4 bases and 8 bases respectively, with 15 bases between them. Germline values: CDR1 KGHSH, CDR2 LQKENI. CDR3 size: 14 residues.

The chain combines TRBV9 with TRBJ1-2; D is possibly TRBD1 (6 bases). Trimming shortened V by 3 bases and J by 4 bases, and 13 bases separated the two germline ends. CDR1 and CDR2 (germline): SGDLS, YYNGEE. The CDR3 contains 14 residues. The CDR3 nucleotides read TGTGCCAGCAGCGGAGAAGACAGGCTCTATGGCTACACCTTC. Its translation is CASSGEDRLYGYTF.

The gene calls are TRBV7-6 and TRBJ1-1, with 8 bases identical to TRBD1. Germline V CDR1 and CDR2: SGHVS, FNYEAQ. Trimming at V came to 2 bases and at J to 4 bases, leaving 3 bases not matched to a gene. The CDR3 sequence is 14 residues long. This CDR3 is CASSLQGAVTEAFF. The CDR3 DNA follows: TGTGCCAGCAGCTTACAGGGGGCGGTCACTGAAGCTTTCTTT.

The rearrangement links TRBV19 to TRBJ2-6; 9 bases align to TRBD1. The CDR3 covers 19 residues. Germline CDR1 is LNHDA and CDR2 is SQIVND (reference sequence). The ends lost 5 bases at V and 0 bases at J; junction bases unmatched: 11. DNA of the CDR3: TGTGCCAGTAGTCTGGGGACAGGGCTAACTTTCTCTGGGGCCAACGTCCTGACTTTC. Residues: CASSLGTGLTFSGANVLTF.

The chain links TRBV5-1 to TRBJ1-5, with 7 bases aligning to TRBD1. Losses at the gene ends were 4 bases for V and 1 base for J; bases not matched to a gene: 5. The germline V gene has CDR1 SGHRS and CDR2 YFSETQ. The CDR3 length is 15 residues. In DNA, the CDR3 is TGCGCCAGCAGCCCGGCGGGACAGAGCAATCAGCCCCAGCATTTT. Translated: CASSPAGQSNQPQHF. The full variable domain, completed using reference TRBV5-1 and TRBJ1-5, is KAGVTQTPRYLIKTRGQQVTLSCSPISGHRSVSWYQQTPGQGLQFLFEYFSETQRNKGNFPGRFSGRQFSNSRSEMNVSTLELGDSALYLCASSPAGQSNQPQHFGDGTRLSIL.